This T cell receptor beta chain was captured by sequencing in a study of response to subunit inactivated influenza vaccine (dated by TCRdb to about 2018). For the study in its entirety: Deep quantitative T cell receptor repertoire profiling was used in the study to track responses to a trivalent subunit inactivated influenza vaccine.

Here is what the overall study found, with its caveats: The authors proposed that each seasonal influenza vaccination may bring in only a limited number of new T cells.

The library came from RT-PCR. Sequencing was performed on an Illumina HiSeq 2500. The public reads were reanalyzed by TCRdb: fastp trimming at Q25, MiXCR alignment, in-frame beta chains only. CDR3 protein sequences are deduplicated, and each keeps its most common genes and DNA. This sample comprises some 600,000 distinct CDR3 sequences, around 15% of them detected only once. The ten largest account for about 7.6% of the sample. A distance of 10 bases separates the germline ends of V and J, which lose 0 bases and 7 bases respectively. Counted from cysteine to phenylalanine, this CDR3 has 15 amino acids. The DNA shown is the 45-base CDR3, in frame from base 1. This clonotype has a handful of counts. Its antigen specificity is not known. Qualities for individual bases were not recorded, and no much larger clone is one base off.

The clonotype was recovered from a man between 50 and 59 years old who received an inactivated influenza vaccine. Donor details come from another sample of the same person, matched by shared clones. The V and J genes are TRBV12-3 or TRBV12-4 and TRBJ1-6; a tentative D match to TRBD1 spans 5 bases. Sequencing used PBMCs from blood, obtained approximately 15 days before vaccination. Read as DNA, the sequence is TGTGCCAGCAGTTTAGCGGGCAGGGTAAATTCACCCCTCCACTTT. It encodes CASSLAGRVNSPLHF.